This passage covers 10 T cell receptor beta chains from one sample sequenced in a study of cytomegalovirus exposure and HLA in healthy donors. 13 Jbeta primers and 60 Vbeta primers were used for the PCR. TCRdb keeps only in-frame clones here, not all; method: immunoSEQ multiplex PCR. The sample holds some 110,000 clones; under 85% are singletons and the top ten take around 1.3%. Sequencing was performed on PBMCs. These receptors all stem from a man aged 35-49 years in good health and CMV-seronegative.

The V gene is TRBV29-1, the J gene TRBJ2-1; 12 bases map to TRBD2. V shed 6 bases, J shed 7 bases, and the junction held 13 bases outside the gene matches. This CDR3 spans 16 amino acids. Looked up from germline, CDR1 is SQVTM and CDR2 is ANQGSEA. The CDR3 spells CSVRGDASGRVNEQFF. In DNA form, the CDR3 reads TGCAGCGTCCGTGGGGATGCTAGCGGGAGGGTGAATGAGCAGTTCTTC.

The rearrangement joins TRBV7-9 to TRBJ2-7; D gene unclear. The CDR3 spans 12 residues. The V gene's germline CDR1 is SEHNR and CDR2 FQNEAQ (reference sequence). The V end lost 3 bases, the J end lost 3 bases, and 6 bases lay between the germline ends. As DNA, the CDR3 is TGTGCCAGCAGCTTCTCTGTCTACGAGCAGTACTTC. Translation: CASSFSVYEQYF.

The chain couples TRBV18 to TRBJ2-3, with TRBD2 matching 8 bases. The length of the CDR3 is 16 residues. Trimming removed 3 bases from V and 0 bases from J; junction bases left unmatched: 5. Germline CDR1 KGHSH, CDR2 LQKENI. CDR3 region: CASSPAGGTSTDTQYF. The CDR3 nucleotides read TGTGCCAGCTCACCGGCGGGGGGAACTAGCACAGATACGCAGTATTTT. Combining the CDR3 with reference TRBV18 and TRBJ2-3 gives the whole variable domain NAGVMQNPRHLVRRRGQEARLRCSPMKGHSHVYWYRQLPEEGLKFMVYLQKENIIDESGMPKERFSAEFPKEGPSILRIQQVVRGDSAAYFCASSPAGGTSTDTQYFGPGTRLTVL.

This clone has only a few counts. The rearrangement links TRBV18 to TRBJ1-3; no reliable D call. The CDR3 sequence is 15 residues long. V lost 2 bases to trimming and J lost 0 bases, with 8 bases between them. Germline loops: CDR1 KGHSH, CDR2 LQKENI. CDR3 in amino acids: CASSPEVISGNTIYF. DNA for the CDR3: TGTGCCAGCTCACCAGAGGTGATCTCTGGAAACACCATATATTTT.

This clone was counted between two and nine times. CDR3 coding DNA: TGTGCCAAGACGCTGGATCCGGGACAGCGTAATTCACCCCTCCACTTT. Encoded protein: CAKTLDPGQRNSPLHF. The chain recombines TRBV28 with TRBJ1-6; 7 bases line up with TRBD1. From germline, CDR1 is MDHEN and CDR2 SYDVKM. The CDR3 is 16 amino acids. J lost 6 bases, V lost 10 bases, and 15 bases had no gene match.

This chain joins TRBV6-5 and TRBJ2-5, with D possibly being TRBD1 (6 bases). There are 15 residues in the CDR3. Per the germline V gene, CDR1 is MNHEY and CDR2 is SVGAGI. The V and J ends lost 6 bases and 5 bases respectively, with 19 bases between them. The CDR3 here is CASRPGVWGAETQYF. The CDR3 nucleotides are TGTGCCAGCAGACCAGGGGTCTGGGGCGCCGAGACCCAGTACTTC.

The chain carries TRBV12-5 and TRBJ2-3; 10 nucleotides agree with TRBD2. The V segment lost 4 bases and the J segment 3 bases; nucleotides outside the gene matches: 7. The CDR3 has 16 residues. Germline V gives CDR1 LGHNT, CDR2 FRNRAP. The CDR3 reads CASGSGGLARTDTQYF. Written as DNA, the CDR3 is TGTGCTAGTGGTTCTGGGGGACTAGCGAGAACAGATACGCAGTATTTT.

The chain combines TRBV6-5 with TRBJ1-1, with 10 nucleotides matching TRBD1. The CDR3 contains 13 residues. V lost 10 bases and J lost 3; bases outside the gene matches: 5. Germline values: CDR1 MNHEY, CDR2 SVGAGI. In nucleotides, the CDR3 is TGTGCCATTCGACAGGGGGCAGACACTGAAGCTTTCTTT. Its translation: CAIRQGADTEAFF.

V gene TRBV5-4 combines with J gene TRBJ2-1; 10 bases match TRBD2. V lost 1 base, J lost 9 bases, and 7 bases stayed unmatched. The CDR3 is 15 residues long. Germline lookup yields CDR1 SGHNT and CDR2 YYREEE (reference sequence). This CDR3 is CASSLPSGGAVEQFF. The CDR3 DNA is TGTGCCAGCAGCTTGCCCAGCGGGGGGGCGGTTGAGCAGTTCTTC.

The J gene is TRBJ2-1, the V gene TRBV19; TRBD1 matches at 7 bases. V trimming: 6 bases; J trimming: 6 bases; junction bases outside the gene matches: 5. The CDR3 is 13 residues long. Germline loops: CDR1 LNHDA, CDR2 SQIVND (reference sequence). The CDR3 nucleotides are TGTGCCAGTAGCTTTGGGACAGTCAATGAGCAGTTCTTC. It specifies CASSFGTVNEQFF.